The 5 T cell receptor beta chains presented below share a single source sample, sequenced in a study of blood T cells in healthy people across ages. The second PCR ran about 6 to 12 cycles with a sample-barcoded 5' primer and J-beta primers. TCRdb redid the calling of the 5' RACE reads with MiXCR, one entry per CDR3 protein. The table has roughly 730,000 distinct CDR3 sequences, roughly 50% seen once. Sequenced sample: blood. Receptor source: a man aged 40-49 years in good health.

The rearrangement joins TRBV29-1 to TRBJ1-2, with 11 bases lining up with TRBD1. This CDR3 spans 13 amino acids. V dropped 6 bases and J dropped 7; count of bases not matched to a gene: 7. CDR1 is SQVTM and CDR2 is ANQGSEA in the germline V gene. The CDR3 is CSVEDRGLSGYTF. In nucleotides, the CDR3 is TGCAGCGTGGAGGACAGGGGGCTCAGTGGCTACACCTTC.

This clonotype has only one observation. The chain couples TRBV9 to TRBJ2-6; D might be TRBD2 (5 bases). Per germline, CDR1 SGDLS and CDR2 YYNGEE. The length of the CDR3 is 18 residues. V was trimmed by 1 base and J by 3 bases, leaving 17 bases between them. For the CDR3, the DNA is TGTGCCAGCAGCGTACCTGAGACAATAAGCGGTGGGGCCAACGTCCTGACTTTC. It specifies CASSVPETISGGANVLTF.

The rearrangement uses TRBV24-1 and TRBJ2-5, with a weak D call TRBD1 (5 bases). The CDR3 is 19 amino acids. CDR1 is KGHDR and CDR2 is SFDVKD in the germline V gene. Trimming pared 3 bases from V and 4 bases from J, leaving 26 bases between. The DNA of the CDR3 is TGTGCCACCAGTGATCCGAGACAGAGAGTCGACCGAGGTGGAGAGACCCAGTACTTC. It encodes CATSDPRQRVDRGGETQYF.

The chain carries TRBV5-1 and TRBJ2-3; D is unclear. CDR1 SGHRS and CDR2 YFSETQ come from the germline V gene. This CDR3 contains 15 residues. Trimming shortened V by 0 bases and J by 1 base, and 9 bases separated the two germline ends. DNA for the CDR3: TGCGCCAGCAGCTTGGAAGGCCAGCGCACAGATACGCAGTATTTT. Translation: CASSLEGQRTDTQYF.

The chain links TRBV10-3 to TRBJ2-7, with D uncertain. The CDR3 is 18 amino acids. Germline V gene lookup returns CDR1 ENHRY and CDR2 SYGVKD. Trimming left V 2 bases short and J 3 bases short, with 23 bases between. CDR3 nucleotide sequence: TGTGCCATCAGTGAGCCTGTCGGTAGTACCTTAGGATACTACGAGCAGTACTTC. Translating gives CAISEPVGSTLGYYEQYF.